This T cell receptor (beta chain) was found in a study of blood T cell repertoires in COVID-19. Germline lookup yields CDR1 SGHTA and CDR2 FQGNSA. The CDR3 totals 14 residues. V lost 4 bases, J lost 7 bases, and 4 bases stayed unmatched. Authors' analysis steps: Estimation of nucleated cell counts relied on the amplification of reference gene primers. Profiling relied on immunoSEQ multiplex PCR, and the TCRdb table lists in-frame clones only, not all of them. D and trimming were read from the DNA, whereas the V and J calls and clone size are those reported in that table. The table includes under 500,000 clones, about 85% detected once.

The sequence was collected from a woman younger than 35 with acute COVID-19. Input material: PBMCs or T cells enriched from blood (not recorded which). This sequence joins TRBV7-2 and TRBJ1-4; TRBD1 matches at 9 bases. In DNA form, the CDR3 reads TGTGCCAGCAGCTCACAGGGGGCAGGTGAAAAACTGTTTTTT. Its translation is CASSSQGAGEKLFF.